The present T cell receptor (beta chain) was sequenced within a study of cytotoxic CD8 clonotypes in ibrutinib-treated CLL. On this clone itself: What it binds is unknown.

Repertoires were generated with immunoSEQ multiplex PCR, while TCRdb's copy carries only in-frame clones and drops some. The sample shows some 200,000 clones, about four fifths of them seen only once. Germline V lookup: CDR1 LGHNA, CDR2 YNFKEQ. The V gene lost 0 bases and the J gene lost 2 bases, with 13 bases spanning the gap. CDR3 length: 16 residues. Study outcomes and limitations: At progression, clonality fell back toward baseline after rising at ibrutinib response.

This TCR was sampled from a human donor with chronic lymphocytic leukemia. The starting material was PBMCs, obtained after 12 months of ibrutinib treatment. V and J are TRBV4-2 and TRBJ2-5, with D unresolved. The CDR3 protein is CASSQEAAVQQETQYF. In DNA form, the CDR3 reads TGTGCCAGCAGCCAAGAGGCGGCCGTACAGCAAGAGACCCAGTACTTC.